The text below deals with one TCR beta chain. This entry belongs to a study of control samples from healthy donors and cancer patients. The CDR3 covers 19 residues. Trimming removed 0 bases from V and 0 bases from J, with 18 bases in between. Germline CDR1 and CDR2: MGHRA and YSYEKL. Data came from immunoSEQ multiplex PCR; TCRdb stores just in-frame clones and leaves some out. The sample holds about 59,000 clones; roughly 86% are singletons and the top ten take roughly 13%. This sequence was found in a woman in her fifties or sixties with lung cancer. The chain links TRBV4-1 to TRBJ1-3, with D possibly TRBD1 on 5 matching bases. What was sequenced was PBMCs. CDR3 sequence: CASSQDSGNTGFSGNTIYF. Written as DNA, the CDR3 is TGCGCCAGCAGCCAAGATTCAGGGAATACAGGCTTCTCTGGAAACACCATATATTTT.